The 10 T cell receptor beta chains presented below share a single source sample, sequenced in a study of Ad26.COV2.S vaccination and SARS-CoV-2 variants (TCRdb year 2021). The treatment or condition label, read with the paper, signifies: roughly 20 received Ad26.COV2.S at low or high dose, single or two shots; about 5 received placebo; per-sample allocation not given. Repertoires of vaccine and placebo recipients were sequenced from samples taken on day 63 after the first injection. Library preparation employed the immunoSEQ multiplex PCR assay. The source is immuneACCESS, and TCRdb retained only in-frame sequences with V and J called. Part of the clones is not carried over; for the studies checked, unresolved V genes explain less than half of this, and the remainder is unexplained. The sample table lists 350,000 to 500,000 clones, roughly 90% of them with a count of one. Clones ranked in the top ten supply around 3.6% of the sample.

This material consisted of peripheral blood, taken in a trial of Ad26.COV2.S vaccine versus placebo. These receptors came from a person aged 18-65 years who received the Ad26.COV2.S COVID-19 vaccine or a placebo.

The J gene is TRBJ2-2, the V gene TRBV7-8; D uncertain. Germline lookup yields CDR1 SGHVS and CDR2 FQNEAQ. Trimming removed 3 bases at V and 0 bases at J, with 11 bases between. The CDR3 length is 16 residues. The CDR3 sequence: CASSFRANANTGELFF. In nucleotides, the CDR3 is TGTGCCAGCAGCTTCAGAGCGAACGCGAACACCGGGGAGCTGTTTTTT.

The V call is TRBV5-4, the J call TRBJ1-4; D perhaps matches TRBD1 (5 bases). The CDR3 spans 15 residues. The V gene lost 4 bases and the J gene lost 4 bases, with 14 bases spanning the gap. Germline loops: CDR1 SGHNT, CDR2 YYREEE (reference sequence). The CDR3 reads CASSAERGFNEKLFF. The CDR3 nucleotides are TGTGCCAGCAGCGCTGAGAGGGGTTTTAATGAAAAACTGTTTTTT.

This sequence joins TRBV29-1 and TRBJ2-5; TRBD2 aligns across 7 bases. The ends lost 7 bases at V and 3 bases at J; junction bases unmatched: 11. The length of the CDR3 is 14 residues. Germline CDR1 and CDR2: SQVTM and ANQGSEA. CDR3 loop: CSAIPLGGEETQYF. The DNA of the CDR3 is TGCAGCGCCATCCCCCTGGGGGGGGAAGAGACCCAGTACTTC.

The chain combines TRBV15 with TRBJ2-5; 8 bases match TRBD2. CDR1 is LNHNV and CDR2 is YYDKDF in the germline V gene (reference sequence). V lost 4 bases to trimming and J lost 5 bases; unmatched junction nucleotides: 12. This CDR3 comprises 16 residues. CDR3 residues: CATSNFPAGGGETQYF. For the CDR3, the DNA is TGTGCCACCAGCAACTTCCCTGCGGGGGGCGGGGAGACCCAGTACTTC.

The CDR3 DNA is TGTGCCAGCAGCGGAAAAAGGGGGGTCACCGGGGAGCTGTTTTTT. Encoded protein: CASSGKRGVTGELFF. The J gene is TRBJ2-2, the V gene TRBV9; the D call may be TRBD1 or TRBD2 (6 bases each). The V end lost 3 bases, the J end lost 4 bases, and 13 bases lay between the germline ends. The CDR3 contains 15 residues. The germline CDR1 and CDR2 sequences are SGDLS and YYNGEE. The full variable domain, its missing parts supplied by reference TRBV9 and TRBJ2-2, is DSGVTQTPKHLITATGQRVTLRCSPRSGDLSVYWYQQSLDQGLQFLIQYYNGEERAKGNILERFSAQQFPDLHSELNLSSLELGDSALYFCASSGKRGVTGELFFGEGSRLTVL.

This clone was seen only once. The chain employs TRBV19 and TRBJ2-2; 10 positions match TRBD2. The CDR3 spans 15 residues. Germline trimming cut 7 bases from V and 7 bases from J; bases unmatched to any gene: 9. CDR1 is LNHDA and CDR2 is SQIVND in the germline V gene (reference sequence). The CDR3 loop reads CASTQSGGADGELFF. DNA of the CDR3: TGTGCCAGTACCCAAAGCGGGGGGGCAGACGGGGAGCTGTTTTTT.

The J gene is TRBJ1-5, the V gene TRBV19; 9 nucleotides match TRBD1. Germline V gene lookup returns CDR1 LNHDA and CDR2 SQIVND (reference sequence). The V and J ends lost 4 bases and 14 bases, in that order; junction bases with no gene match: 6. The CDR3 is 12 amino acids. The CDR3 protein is CASSTRDRVKHF. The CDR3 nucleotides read TGTGCCAGTAGTACCCGGGACAGGGTGAAGCATTTT.

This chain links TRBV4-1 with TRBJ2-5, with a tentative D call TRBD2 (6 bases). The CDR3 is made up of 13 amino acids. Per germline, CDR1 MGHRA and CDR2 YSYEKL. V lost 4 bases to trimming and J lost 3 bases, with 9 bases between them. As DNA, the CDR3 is TGCGCCAGCAGCCGCGGGACCGAAGAGACCCAGTACTTC. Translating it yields CASSRGTEETQYF.

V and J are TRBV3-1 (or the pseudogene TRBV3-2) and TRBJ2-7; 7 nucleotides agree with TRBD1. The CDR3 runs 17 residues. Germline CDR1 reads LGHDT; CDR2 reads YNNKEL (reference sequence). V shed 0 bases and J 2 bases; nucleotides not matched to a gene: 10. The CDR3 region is CASSQDLRNRGPYEQYF. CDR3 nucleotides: TGTGCCAGCAGCCAAGATCTCAGGAACAGGGGACCCTACGAGCAGTACTTC.

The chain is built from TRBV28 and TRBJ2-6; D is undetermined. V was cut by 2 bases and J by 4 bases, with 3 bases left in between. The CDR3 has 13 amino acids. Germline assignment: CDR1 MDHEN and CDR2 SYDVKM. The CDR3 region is CASSLGGANVLTF. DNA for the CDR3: TGTGCCAGCAGTTTAGGAGGGGCCAACGTCCTGACTTTC.